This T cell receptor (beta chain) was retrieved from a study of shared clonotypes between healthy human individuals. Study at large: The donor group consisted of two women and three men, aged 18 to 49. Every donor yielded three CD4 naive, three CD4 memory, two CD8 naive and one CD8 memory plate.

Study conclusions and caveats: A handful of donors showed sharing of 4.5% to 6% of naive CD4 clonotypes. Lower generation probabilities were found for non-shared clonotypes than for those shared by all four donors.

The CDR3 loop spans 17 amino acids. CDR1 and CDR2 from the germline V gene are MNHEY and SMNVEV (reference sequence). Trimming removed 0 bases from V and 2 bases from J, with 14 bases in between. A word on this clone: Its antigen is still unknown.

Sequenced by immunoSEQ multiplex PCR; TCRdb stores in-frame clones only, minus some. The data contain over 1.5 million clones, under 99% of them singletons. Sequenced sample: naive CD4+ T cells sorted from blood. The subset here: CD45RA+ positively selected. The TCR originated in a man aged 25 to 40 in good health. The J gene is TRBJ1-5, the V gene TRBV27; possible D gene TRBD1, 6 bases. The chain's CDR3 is CASSLSGGRSGNQPQHF. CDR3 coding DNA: TGTGCCAGCAGTTTATCGGGGGGCCGCTCGGGCAATCAGCCCCAGCATTTT.